The rows below give T cell receptor beta chains drawn from one sample of a study of Ad26.COV2.S vaccination and SARS-CoV-2 variants. The table came from immunoSEQ multiplex PCR; TCRdb's copy has only in-frame clones and leaves some out. The sample holds 440,000 or so clones, about 90% seen once. Sequenced material: peripheral blood, taken in a trial of Ad26.COV2.S vaccine versus placebo. All receptors derive from a person aged 18-60 years who received the Ad26.COV2.S COVID-19 vaccine or a placebo. The CDR3 runs from the conserved cysteine through the conserved F or W. The D gene is left open where the match is weak. Rows give clone size only sometimes, using once, few, many, or a class for an expanded clone.

cdr3_aa: CASSLEGGFETQYF
cdr3_nt: TGTGCCAGCAGCTTAGAAGGGGGGTTTGAGACCCAGTACTTC
v_call: TRBV7-9
j_call: TRBJ2-5
d_call: -
clone_size: -

cdr3_aa: CASSWAGGPMTQETQYF
cdr3_nt: TGTGCCAGCAGTTGGGCGGGGGGGCCGATGACACAAGAGACCCAGTACTTC
v_call: TRBV2
j_call: TRBJ2-5
d_call: TRBD2
clone_size: -

cdr3_aa: CASSLGQEMGYGYTF
cdr3_nt: TGTGCCAGCAGCTTGGGGCAGGAGATGGGCTATGGCTACACCTTC
v_call: TRBV5-5
j_call: TRBJ1-2
d_call: -
clone_size: -

cdr3_aa: CASMGSNQPQHF
cdr3_nt: TGTGCCAGCATGGGTAGCAATCAGCCCCAGCATTTT
v_call: TRBV2
j_call: TRBJ1-5
d_call: -
clone_size: once

cdr3_aa: CASPRAGPRGQETQYF
cdr3_nt: TGTGCCAGCCCCCGGGCAGGACCTAGGGGACAAGAGACCCAGTACTTC
v_call: TRBV2
j_call: TRBJ2-5
d_call: -
clone_size: few

cdr3_aa: CASRTMDRGPFQPQHF
cdr3_nt: TGTGCCAGTAGGACTATGGACAGGGGACCCTTTCAGCCCCAGCATTTT
v_call: TRBV19
j_call: TRBJ1-5
d_call: TRBD1
clone_size: -

cdr3_aa: CASSQESTGGLAGAGEQYF
cdr3_nt: TGCGCCAGCAGCCAAGAGTCAACAGGCGGACTAGCGGGGGCTGGGGAGCAGTACTTC
v_call: TRBV4-1
j_call: TRBJ2-7
d_call: TRBD2
clone_size: -

cdr3_aa: CASSGARIFSYEQYF
cdr3_nt: TGTGCCAGCAGCGGAGCGAGGATTTTCTCCTACGAGCAGTACTTC
v_call: TRBV5-6
j_call: TRBJ2-7
d_call: -
clone_size: -

cdr3_aa: CASSFPVYSYEQYF
cdr3_nt: TGTGCCAGCAGCTTTCCGGTTTACTCCTACGAGCAGTACTTC
v_call: TRBV7-2
j_call: TRBJ2-7
d_call: -
clone_size: -

cdr3_aa: CASSGRDPYEQYF
cdr3_nt: TGTGCCTCGAGTGGCAGGGATCCCTACGAGCAGTACTTC
v_call: TRBV12-3/TRBV12-4
j_call: TRBJ2-7
d_call: -
clone_size: -

cdr3_aa: CASSLSLLDNEQFF
cdr3_nt: TGTGCCAGCAGCTTAAGTCTACTCGATAATGAGCAGTTCTTC
v_call: TRBV11-2
j_call: TRBJ2-1
d_call: -
clone_size: -

cdr3_aa: CAWVIAGGPGTQYF
cdr3_nt: TGTGCCTGGGTTATAGCGGGGGGGCCTGGTACGCAGTATTTT
v_call: TRBV30
j_call: TRBJ2-3
d_call: TRBD2
clone_size: -

cdr3_aa: CASSVAREAGNTIYF
cdr3_nt: TGTGCCAGCAGCGTAGCTAGGGAGGCTGGAAACACCATATATTTT
v_call: TRBV9
j_call: TRBJ1-3
d_call: -
clone_size: -

cdr3_aa: CASSVSFQMDTEAFF
cdr3_nt: TGTGCCAGCAGCGTATCTTTTCAGATGGACACTGAAGCTTTCTTT
v_call: TRBV9
j_call: TRBJ1-1
d_call: -
clone_size: -

cdr3_aa: CATSRDRVAPYEQYF
cdr3_nt: TGTGCCACCAGCAGAGACAGGGTGGCCCCCTACGAGCAGTACTTC
v_call: TRBV15
j_call: TRBJ2-7
d_call: -
clone_size: -

cdr3_aa: CASSPPFRLASSYEQYF
cdr3_nt: TGTGCCAGCAGCCCTCCGTTCCGGCTAGCGAGCTCCTACGAGCAGTACTTC
v_call: TRBV6-2/TRBV6-3
j_call: TRBJ2-7
d_call: -
clone_size: -

cdr3_aa: CASSEWRQFLNNEQFF
cdr3_nt: TGTGCCAGCAGTGAATGGAGACAGTTCCTCAACAATGAGCAGTTCTTC
v_call: TRBV25-1
j_call: TRBJ2-1
d_call: -
clone_size: -

cdr3_aa: CSVAGTGELFTF
cdr3_nt: TGCAGCGTGGCCGGGACAGGGGAATTATTCACCTTC
v_call: TRBV29-1
j_call: TRBJ1-2
d_call: TRBD1
clone_size: few

cdr3_aa: CASSQVSGYTDTQYF
cdr3_nt: TGCGCCAGCAGCCAAGTCAGCGGGTACACAGATACGCAGTATTTT
v_call: TRBV4-3
j_call: TRBJ2-3
d_call: -
clone_size: -

cdr3_aa: CASSYLGGGNNEKLFF
cdr3_nt: TGTGCCAGCAGTTATCTAGGCGGCGGAAATAATGAAAAACTGTTTTTT
v_call: TRBV6-5
j_call: TRBJ1-4
d_call: -
clone_size: -

cdr3_aa: CAWSEGPMYEQYF
cdr3_nt: TGTGCCTGGAGCGAGGGACCGATGTACGAGCAGTACTTC
v_call: TRBV30
j_call: TRBJ2-7
d_call: -
clone_size: -

cdr3_aa: CASRLVADSNQPQHF
cdr3_nt: TGCGCCAGCCGCTTAGTGGCGGATAGCAATCAGCCCCAGCATTTT
v_call: TRBV5-1
j_call: TRBJ1-5
d_call: -
clone_size: -

cdr3_aa: CAWIPGLITDTQYF
cdr3_nt: TGTGCCTGGATCCCGGGACTCATCACAGATACGCAGTATTTT
v_call: TRBV30
j_call: TRBJ2-3
d_call: -
clone_size: -

cdr3_aa: CASSLSVRAGQGGHEQYF
cdr3_nt: TGTGCCAGCAGCTTATCGGTCCGGGCGGGGCAGGGGGGCCACGAGCAGTACTTC
v_call: TRBV7-9
j_call: TRBJ2-7
d_call: -
clone_size: -

cdr3_aa: CASSGPGTSLFGTQYF
cdr3_nt: TGTGCCAGCAGCGGACCCGGGACTAGCCTTTTCGGGACCCAGTACTTC
v_call: TRBV11-2
j_call: TRBJ2-5
d_call: TRBD2
clone_size: -

cdr3_aa: CASSLRQAPYNEQFF
cdr3_nt: TGTGCCAGCAGTTTAAGGCAGGCACCTTACAATGAGCAGTTCTTC
v_call: TRBV27
j_call: TRBJ2-1
d_call: -
clone_size: -

cdr3_aa: CASSIQDNEQFF
cdr3_nt: TGTGCCAGCAGCATCCAAGACAATGAGCAGTTCTTC
v_call: TRBV5-6
j_call: TRBJ2-1
d_call: -
clone_size: -

cdr3_aa: CAISETGIYEQYF
cdr3_nt: TGTGCCATCAGTGAGACAGGGATCTACGAGCAGTACTTC
v_call: TRBV10-3
j_call: TRBJ2-7
d_call: -
clone_size: -

cdr3_aa: CATSWAPPGGQGMDGYTF
cdr3_nt: TGTGCCACCAGCTGGGCTCCCCCGGGGGGGCAGGGAATGGATGGCTACACCTTC
v_call: TRBV15
j_call: TRBJ1-2
d_call: -
clone_size: -

cdr3_aa: CASRPTAGGADEQYF
cdr3_nt: TGTGCCAGCAGGCCCACAGCGGGGGGGGCGGACGAGCAGTACTTC
v_call: TRBV6-5
j_call: TRBJ2-7
d_call: TRBD2
clone_size: -

cdr3_aa: CASSHLTVDEQYF
cdr3_nt: TGTGCCAGCAGCCATCTGACAGTGGACGAGCAGTACTTC
v_call: TRBV11-2
j_call: TRBJ2-7
d_call: -
clone_size: -

cdr3_aa: CASSPEQTGANSPLHF
cdr3_nt: TGTGCCAGCTCACCAGAGCAGACAGGGGCTAATTCACCCCTCCACTTT
v_call: TRBV18
j_call: TRBJ1-6
d_call: TRBD1
clone_size: -

cdr3_aa: CASSPPGNTIYF
cdr3_nt: TGTGCCAGCTCACCACCTGGAAACACCATATATTTT
v_call: TRBV18
j_call: TRBJ1-3
d_call: -
clone_size: -

cdr3_aa: CASSLRGPYGYTF
cdr3_nt: TGCGCCAGCAGCTTGCGGGGTCCCTATGGCTACACCTTC
v_call: TRBV5-1
j_call: TRBJ1-2
d_call: -
clone_size: -

cdr3_aa: CASSKDTNSLYEQYF
cdr3_nt: TGTGCCAGTAGTAAGGACACGAATTCGCTTTACGAGCAGTACTTC
v_call: TRBV19
j_call: TRBJ2-7
d_call: -
clone_size: -

cdr3_aa: CASSVPMGQGGGELFF
cdr3_nt: TGTGCCAGCAGCGTCCCAATGGGACAGGGAGGCGGGGAGCTGTTTTTT
v_call: TRBV9
j_call: TRBJ2-2
d_call: TRBD1
clone_size: -

cdr3_aa: CASSLEGVDTGELFF
cdr3_nt: TGTGCCAGCAGCTTAGAGGGGGTGGACACCGGGGAGCTGTTTTTT
v_call: TRBV7-2
j_call: TRBJ2-2
d_call: -
clone_size: once

cdr3_aa: CASSQGELAGGPSYEQYF
cdr3_nt: TGCGCCAGCAGCCAAGGGGAACTAGCGGGGGGGCCCTCCTACGAGCAGTACTTC
v_call: TRBV4-3
j_call: TRBJ2-7
d_call: TRBD2
clone_size: once

cdr3_aa: CASTPGGNTEAFF
cdr3_nt: TGTGCCAGCACCCCGGGGGGAAACACTGAAGCTTTCTTT
v_call: TRBV2
j_call: TRBJ1-1
d_call: -
clone_size: -

cdr3_aa: CATGQGAYGYTF
cdr3_nt: TGTGCCACCGGACAGGGGGCGTATGGCTACACCTTC
v_call: TRBV28
j_call: TRBJ1-2
d_call: TRBD1
clone_size: -

cdr3_aa: CASSPVGTQGEKQYF
cdr3_nt: TGTGCCAGCAGCCCTGTAGGGACTCAAGGGGAGAAGCAGTACTTC
v_call: TRBV11-2
j_call: TRBJ2-7
d_call: -
clone_size: -

cdr3_aa: CASSPRRLNTEAFF
cdr3_nt: TGTGCCAGCAGCCCCCGTCGGTTGAACACTGAAGCTTTCTTT
v_call: TRBV7-2
j_call: TRBJ1-1
d_call: -
clone_size: once

cdr3_aa: CASSLEGTSEQYF
cdr3_nt: TGTGCCAGCAGCTTAGAGGGGACGAGCGAGCAGTACTTC
v_call: TRBV7-6
j_call: TRBJ2-7
d_call: -
clone_size: -

cdr3_aa: CASSEGGLDWNEQFF
cdr3_nt: TGTGCCAGCAGCGAGGGGGGGCTGGATTGGAATGAGCAGTTCTTC
v_call: TRBV9
j_call: TRBJ2-1
d_call: -
clone_size: once

cdr3_aa: CASSPGTGYMNTEAFF
cdr3_nt: TGTGCCAGCAGCCCAGGGACAGGTTATATGAACACTGAAGCTTTCTTT
v_call: TRBV5-6
j_call: TRBJ1-1
d_call: TRBD1
clone_size: -

cdr3_aa: CAWSVREGSPLHF
cdr3_nt: TGTGCCTGGAGTGTGAGAGAGGGTTCACCCCTCCACTTT
v_call: TRBV30
j_call: TRBJ1-6
d_call: -
clone_size: -

cdr3_aa: CASSYGTQSSYEQYF
cdr3_nt: TGTGCCAGCAGTTACGGGACACAGAGCTCCTACGAGCAGTACTTC
v_call: TRBV6-2/TRBV6-3
j_call: TRBJ2-7
d_call: -
clone_size: -

cdr3_aa: CASGTGGAETQYF
cdr3_nt: TGTGCCAGCGGCACAGGGGGCGCAGAGACCCAGTACTTC
v_call: TRBV7-2
j_call: TRBJ2-5
d_call: TRBD1
clone_size: -

cdr3_aa: CAWSDGHNEQFF
cdr3_nt: TGTGCCTGGTCGGACGGCCACAATGAGCAGTTCTTC
v_call: TRBV30
j_call: TRBJ2-1
d_call: -
clone_size: -

cdr3_aa: CASSQDRVGPTYEQYF
cdr3_nt: TGCGCCAGCAGCCAAGATCGTGTGGGGCCAACCTACGAGCAGTACTTC
v_call: TRBV4-3
j_call: TRBJ2-7
d_call: -
clone_size: -

cdr3_aa: CASSLAGGRADTEAFF
cdr3_nt: TGTGCCAGCAGCTTAGCTGGCGGCAGGGCTGACACTGAAGCTTTCTTT
v_call: TRBV7-9
j_call: TRBJ1-1
d_call: -
clone_size: -

cdr3_aa: CASSPRTGRSYEQYF
cdr3_nt: TGTGCCAGCAGTCCCAGGACCGGCCGTTCCTACGAGCAGTACTTC
v_call: TRBV7-6
j_call: TRBJ2-7
d_call: -
clone_size: -

cdr3_aa: CASSQDTEAFF
cdr3_nt: TGTGCCAGCAGCCAGGACACTGAAGCTTTCTTT
v_call: TRBV14
j_call: TRBJ1-1
d_call: -
clone_size: -

cdr3_aa: CASSWGNEQFF
cdr3_nt: TGTGCCAGCAGTTGGGGGAATGAGCAGTTCTTC
v_call: TRBV6-5
j_call: TRBJ2-1
d_call: -
clone_size: few

cdr3_aa: CASSLGTVQGYTF
cdr3_nt: TGTGCCAGCAGCTTAGGGACTGTTCAAGGCTACACCTTC
v_call: TRBV7-2
j_call: TRBJ1-2
d_call: -
clone_size: -

cdr3_aa: CASGYRGDGNTIYF
cdr3_nt: TGTGCCAGCGGATACAGGGGGGACGGAAACACCATATATTTT
v_call: TRBV6-5
j_call: TRBJ1-3
d_call: TRBD1
clone_size: -

cdr3_aa: CASSAQGGSGYGYTF
cdr3_nt: TGTGCCAGCAGTGCTCAGGGGGGAAGTGGCTATGGCTACACCTTC
v_call: TRBV25-1
j_call: TRBJ1-2
d_call: TRBD1
clone_size: -

cdr3_aa: CATSDLYFRGGGYTF
cdr3_nt: TGTGCCACCAGTGATTTGTACTTCCGGGGTGGCGGCTACACCTTC
v_call: TRBV24-1
j_call: TRBJ1-2
d_call: -
clone_size: -

cdr3_aa: CASSETGTGIAKNIQYF
cdr3_nt: TGTGCCAGCAGTGAAACCGGGACGGGGATAGCCAAAAACATTCAGTACTTC
v_call: TRBV6-1
j_call: TRBJ2-4
d_call: -
clone_size: -